This T cell receptor (beta chain) was documented in a study of control samples from healthy donors and cancer patients. TCRdb keeps only in-frame clones here, not all; method: immunoSEQ multiplex PCR. The sample includes some 120,000 clones, 75% to 90% of them seen just once. This CDR3 has 14 amino acids. V was trimmed by 3 bases and J by 7 bases, leaving 13 bases between them. Germline V gene data show CDR1 as LNHDA and CDR2 as SQIVND (reference sequence). The chain couples TRBV19 to TRBJ2-1, with a tentative D call TRBD2 (6 bases). This receptor was identified in a woman between 50 and 59 years old with colorectal cancer. Sequenced: PBMCs. The CDR3 sequence is CASSMEVAANEQFF. CDR3 nucleotides: TGTGCCAGTAGTATGGAGGTAGCGGCTAATGAGCAGTTCTTC.